Sequencing of this TCR beta chain was carried out in a study of blood T cells in healthy people across ages. Sample-barcoded 5' priming and a J-beta primer mix drove a second PCR of about 6 to 11 cycles. TCRdb independently ran MiXCR on the 5' RACE reads; one entry per CDR3 protein. Of about 780,000 distinct CDR3 sequences detected, about 46% appear once; the ten largest clones hold 18%. The TCR comes from an elderly man in good health. What was sequenced was blood.

The CDR3 region has the DNA TGTGCCAGCAGCCCTGGAGGACTAGTCTACAATGAGCAGTTCTTC. Protein: CASSPGGLVYNEQFF. J is TRBJ2-1 and V is TRBV9, with 7 bases fitting TRBD2. Germline CDR1 is SGDLS and CDR2 is YYNGEE. Trimming took 4 bases from V and 3 from J; bases not matched to a gene: 7. The CDR3 consists of 15 residues. The full variable domain, its missing parts supplied by reference TRBV9 and TRBJ2-1, is DSGVTQTPKHLITATGQRVTLRCSPRSGDLSVYWYQQSLDQGLQFLIQYYNGEERAKGNILERFSAQQFPDLHSELNLSSLELGDSALYFCASSPGGLVYNEQFFGPGTRLTVL.